Each of the 9 T cell receptor beta chains below was sequenced from the same sample in a study of CD8 T cells in Susac syndrome. About 0.45 to 1 ug RNA was reverse transcribed with random hexamers. TCRdb independently ran MiXCR on the immunoSEQ multiplex PCR reads; one entry per CDR3 protein. The sample holds 150,000 or so distinct CDR3 sequences, around 94% seen once. The sequenced sample consisted of CD4+ T cells from PBMCs. All receptors derive from a human donor with multiple sclerosis.

J is TRBJ1-1 and V is TRBV12-3 or TRBV12-4; no definite D call. The V gene lost 7 bases and the J gene lost 5 bases, with 8 bases spanning the gap. The CDR3 runs 11 residues. The CDR3 region has the DNA TGTGCCAGCACTAGAGCGACTGAAGCTTTCTTT. Residues: CASTRATEAFF.

The rearrangement uses TRBV6-5 and TRBJ2-3; 9 nucleotides line up with TRBD1. The CDR3 has 15 amino acids. V lost 4 bases and J lost 4; bases outside the gene matches: 6. The germline gives CDR1 MNHEY, CDR2 SVGAGI. The DNA for the CDR3 is TGTGCCAGCAGTTGGGAAAGGGACAGGGCAGATACGCAGTATTTT. Residues: CASSWERDRADTQYF.

The chain is built from TRBV11-2 and TRBJ2-3; D is ambiguous. The CDR3 has 14 residues. Trimming cost V 5 bases and J 2 bases, with 11 bases left between them. The germline gives CDR1 SGHAT, CDR2 FQNNGV. The CDR3 sequence: CASSRSQSTDTQYF. The CDR3 DNA sequence: TGTGCCAGCAGCCGGTCGCAGTCCACAGATACGCAGTATTTT.

The sample holds a few counts of this clonotype. This chain joins TRBV19 and TRBJ1-1; D is uncertain. Deletions cut 2 bases from V and 2 bases from J, with 6 bases between. CDR1 is LNHDA, CDR2 SQIVND, per germline (reference sequence). This CDR3 spans 13 amino acids. CDR3 sequence (DNA): TGTGCCAGTAGTATACAGGCAAACACTGAAGCTTTCTTT. As protein: CASSIQANTEAFF.

Only a few counts were recorded for this clonotype. The chain employs TRBV6-2 or TRBV6-3 and TRBJ2-5, with D tentatively TRBD1 (6 bases). V lost 2 bases, J lost 4 bases, and 11 bases lay in between. Germline V CDR1 and CDR2: MNHEY, SVGEGT. The CDR3 totals 14 residues. This CDR3 reads CASSYQGRLETQYF. The CDR3 coding sequence is TGTGCCAGCAGTTACCAGGGGCGGCTAGAGACCCAGTACTTC.

This chain links TRBV12-3 or TRBV12-4 with TRBJ1-5; a weak D match, TRBD1 (6 bases). The CDR3 loop spans 15 amino acids. V dropped 2 bases and J dropped 4 bases, with 12 bases sitting between them. DNA for the CDR3: TGTGCCAGCAGTTTAATGGGGGGCGCGAATCAGCCCCAGCATTTT. Protein: CASSLMGGANQPQHF.

The chain recombines TRBV19 with TRBJ1-1, with D possibly being TRBD1 (5 bases). Germline V gives CDR1 LNHDA, CDR2 SQIVND (reference sequence). The CDR3 loop spans 13 amino acids. The V gene lost 5 bases and the J gene lost 8 bases, with 15 bases spanning the gap. CDR3 amino acids: CASSRQRSQEAFF. The CDR3 coding sequence is TGTGCCAGTAGTCGACAGCGGAGTCAGGAAGCTTTCTTT.

DNA for the CDR3: TGTGCCTGGAGTGCACAGGGAAATCAGCCCCAGCATTTT. It translates to CAWSAQGNQPQHF. V gene TRBV30 combines with J gene TRBJ1-5; D is possibly TRBD1 (6 bases). The CDR3 is 13 residues long. Germline lookup yields CDR1 GTSNPN and CDR2 SVGIG (reference sequence). Trimming removed 1 base at V and 4 bases at J, with 8 bases between.

This clonotype was recorded only once. The rearrangement joins TRBV15 to TRBJ2-5, with no clear D. The CDR3 is 14 amino acids. The ends were cut back, 3 bases at V and 4 bases at J, with 12 bases in the middle. The germline V gene has CDR1 LNHNV and CDR2 YYDKDF (reference sequence). The CDR3 DNA reads as TGTGCCACCAGCAGCATTCTCGAAGGAGAGACCCAGTACTTC. It yields the protein CATSSILEGETQYF.